This TCR beta chain appears in the sequencing data of a study of blood T cells in healthy people across ages. About the study: About one barcoded beta molecule per two T cells was the capture yield of template switching. Study results and limitations: The lack of PBMC sorting stopped any conclusive naive versus antigen-experienced comparison. The study found more naive CD4+ cells and higher diversity in long-lived than aged donors.

Of note for this clonotype: Antigen: not known.

Alongside a J-beta primer mix, a sample-barcoded 5' primer served in a second PCR lasting roughly 7 to 11 cycles. TCRdb called the 5' RACE reads again in MiXCR, with one record for every CDR3 protein. The sample lists around 1,900,000 distinct CDR3 sequences, about 39% occurring once. The V and J ends lost 0 bases and 5 bases respectively, with 14 bases between them. The germline V gene has CDR1 LGHNA and CDR2 YNFKEQ. The CDR3 has 16 residues. Every donor provided roughly 9.1 milliliters of peripheral blood. The genes are TRBV4-2 and TRBJ2-1; D not resolved. Sequencing was carried out using blood. The receptor's source is a human donor in good health. The CDR3 bases are TGTGCCAGCAGCCAAGATTTTAGTGCCCTCAACAATGAGCAGTTCTTC. Amino acid sequence: CASSQDFSALNNEQFF.